The sequence of this T cell receptor beta chain was determined in a study of blood T cells in healthy people across ages. Sample-barcoded 5' priming and a J-beta primer mix drove a second PCR of roughly 6 to 12 cycles. Per-sample output comprised a minimum of 2.5 million paired-end reads containing CDR3. TCRdb fed the 5' RACE reads into MiXCR, producing one record per CDR3 protein. Here the sample spans 800,000 or so distinct CDR3 sequences, around 45% being singletons. The TCR was taken from a man aged 80 or over in good health. Sequencing was done on a sample of blood.

The CDR3 DNA reads as TGTGCCAGCAGCCGCGAAGTAACAGATACGCAGTATTTT. It specifies CASSREVTDTQYF. The J gene is TRBJ2-3, the V gene TRBV4-2, with no clear D. Germline lookup yields CDR1 LGHNA and CDR2 YNFKEQ. This CDR3 has 13 residues. V lost 4 bases and J lost 3, with 8 bases in between.